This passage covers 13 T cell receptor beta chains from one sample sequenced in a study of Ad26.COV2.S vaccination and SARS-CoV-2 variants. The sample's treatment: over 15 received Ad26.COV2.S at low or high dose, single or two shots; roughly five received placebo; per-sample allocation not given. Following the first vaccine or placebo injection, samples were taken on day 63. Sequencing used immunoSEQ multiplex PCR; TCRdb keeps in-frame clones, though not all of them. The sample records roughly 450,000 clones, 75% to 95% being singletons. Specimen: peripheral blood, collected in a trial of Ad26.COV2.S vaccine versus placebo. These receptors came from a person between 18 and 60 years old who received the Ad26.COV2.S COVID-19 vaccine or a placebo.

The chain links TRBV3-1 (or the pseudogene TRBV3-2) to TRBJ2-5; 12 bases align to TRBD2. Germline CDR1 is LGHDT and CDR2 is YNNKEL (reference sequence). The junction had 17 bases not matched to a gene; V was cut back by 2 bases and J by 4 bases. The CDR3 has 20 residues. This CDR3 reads CASSQPELTSGRRGPETQYF. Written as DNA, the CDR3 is TGTGCCAGCAGCCAACCCGAGCTGACTAGCGGGAGAAGGGGTCCAGAGACCCAGTACTTC.

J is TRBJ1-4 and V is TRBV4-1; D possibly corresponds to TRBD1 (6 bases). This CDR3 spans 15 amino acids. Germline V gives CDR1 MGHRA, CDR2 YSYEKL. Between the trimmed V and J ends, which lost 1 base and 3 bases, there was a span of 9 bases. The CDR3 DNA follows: TGCGCCAGCAGCCAAGTTGCAGGGGCTAATGAAAAACTGTTTTTT. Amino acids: CASSQVAGANEKLFF.

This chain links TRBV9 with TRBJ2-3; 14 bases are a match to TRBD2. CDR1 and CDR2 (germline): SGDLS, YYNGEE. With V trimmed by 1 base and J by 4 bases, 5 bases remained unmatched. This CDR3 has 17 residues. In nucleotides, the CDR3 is TGTGCCAGCAGCGTAAGGTCGGGACTAGCGGGAGCAGATACGCAGTATTTT. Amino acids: CASSVRSGLAGADTQYF.

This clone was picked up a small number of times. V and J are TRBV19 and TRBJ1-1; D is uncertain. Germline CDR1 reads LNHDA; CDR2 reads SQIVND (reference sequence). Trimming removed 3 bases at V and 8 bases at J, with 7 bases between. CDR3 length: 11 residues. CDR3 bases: TGTGCCAGTAGTATGCGGGCAGAAGCTTTCTTT. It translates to CASSMRAEAFF.

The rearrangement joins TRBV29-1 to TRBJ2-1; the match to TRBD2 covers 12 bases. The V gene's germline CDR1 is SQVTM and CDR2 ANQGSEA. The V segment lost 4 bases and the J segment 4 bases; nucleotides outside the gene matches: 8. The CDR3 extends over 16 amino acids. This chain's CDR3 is CSVARLAGVGYNEQFF. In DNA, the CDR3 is TGCAGCGTTGCGCGACTAGCGGGAGTTGGTTACAATGAGCAGTTCTTC.

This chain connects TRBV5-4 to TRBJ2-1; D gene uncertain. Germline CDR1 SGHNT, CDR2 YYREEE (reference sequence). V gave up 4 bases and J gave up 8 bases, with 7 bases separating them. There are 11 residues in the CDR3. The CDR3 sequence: CASSVVDEQFF. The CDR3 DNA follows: TGTGCCAGCAGCGTAGTAGATGAGCAGTTCTTC.

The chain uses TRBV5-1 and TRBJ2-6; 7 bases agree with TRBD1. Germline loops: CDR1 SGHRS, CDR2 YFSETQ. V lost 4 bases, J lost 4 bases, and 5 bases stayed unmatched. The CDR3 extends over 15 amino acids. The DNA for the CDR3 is TGCGCCAGCAGCGTTGGACAGGCCGGGGCCAACGTCCTGACTTTC. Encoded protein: CASSVGQAGANVLTF.

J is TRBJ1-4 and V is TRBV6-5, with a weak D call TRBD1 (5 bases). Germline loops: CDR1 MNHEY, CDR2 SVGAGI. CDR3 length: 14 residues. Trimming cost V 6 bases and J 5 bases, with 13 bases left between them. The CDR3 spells CASRFGTGNEKLFF. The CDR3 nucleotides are TGTGCCAGCAGGTTTGGGACCGGCAATGAAAAACTGTTTTTT.

The CDR3 nucleotides are TGTGCCTGGAGTGAGTACAGGGTAGGAGGTGGCTACACCTTC. Protein product: CAWSEYRVGGGYTF. The gene calls are TRBV30 and TRBJ1-2; D is possibly TRBD1 (6 bases). The CDR3 has 14 amino acids. Germline values: CDR1 GTSNPN, CDR2 SVGIG (reference sequence). Deletions cut 1 base from V and 7 bases from J, with 16 bases between.

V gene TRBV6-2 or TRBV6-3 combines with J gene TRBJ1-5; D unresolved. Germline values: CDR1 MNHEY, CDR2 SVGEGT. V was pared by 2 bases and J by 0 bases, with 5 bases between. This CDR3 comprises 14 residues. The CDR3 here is CASSYDNSNQPQHF. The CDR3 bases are TGTGCCAGCAGTTACGACAATAGCAATCAGCCCCAGCATTTT.

CDR3 amino acids: CASSLVRGGVGYTF. The CDR3, as DNA: TGTGCCAGCAGCTTGGTACGGGGAGGAGTTGGCTACACCTTC. V gene TRBV5-4 combines with J gene TRBJ1-2; unclear D gene. This CDR3 region has 14 residues. Germline V gene sequence: CDR1 SGHNT, CDR2 YYREEE (reference sequence). Trimming took 0 bases from V and 7 from J, leaving 13 bases between them.

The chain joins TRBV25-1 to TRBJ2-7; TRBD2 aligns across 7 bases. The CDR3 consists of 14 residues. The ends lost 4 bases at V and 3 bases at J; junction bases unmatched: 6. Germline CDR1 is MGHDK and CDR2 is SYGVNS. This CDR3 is CASSVGGSGYEQYF. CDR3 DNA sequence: TGTGCCAGCAGTGTTGGCGGGAGTGGCTACGAGCAGTACTTC.

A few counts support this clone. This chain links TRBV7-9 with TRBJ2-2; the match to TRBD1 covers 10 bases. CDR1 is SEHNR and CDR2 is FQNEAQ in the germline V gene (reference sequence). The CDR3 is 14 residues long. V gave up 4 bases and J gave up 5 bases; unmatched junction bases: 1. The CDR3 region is CASSWTGGTGELFF. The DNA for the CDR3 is TGTGCCAGCAGCTGGACAGGGGGAACCGGGGAGCTGTTTTTT. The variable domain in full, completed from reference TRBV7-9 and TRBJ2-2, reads DTGVSQNPRHKITKRGQNVTFRCDPISEHNRLYWYRQTLGQGPEFLTYFQNEAQLEKSRLLSDRFSAERPKGSFSTLEIQRTEQGDSAMYLCASSWTGGTGELFFGEGSRLTVL.